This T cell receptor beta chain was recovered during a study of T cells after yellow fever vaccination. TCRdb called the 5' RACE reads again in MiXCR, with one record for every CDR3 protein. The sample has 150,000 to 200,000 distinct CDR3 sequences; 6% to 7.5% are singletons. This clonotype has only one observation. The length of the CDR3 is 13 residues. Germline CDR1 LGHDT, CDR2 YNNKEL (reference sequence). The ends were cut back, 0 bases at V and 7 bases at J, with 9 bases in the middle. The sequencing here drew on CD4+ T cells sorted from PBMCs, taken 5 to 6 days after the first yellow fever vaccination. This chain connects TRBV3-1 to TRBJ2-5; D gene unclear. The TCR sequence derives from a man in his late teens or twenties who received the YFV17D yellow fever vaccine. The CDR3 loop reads CASSQEGFWTQYF. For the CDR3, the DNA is TGTGCCAGCAGCCAAGAGGGCTTTTGGACCCAGTACTTC.